The rows below give T cell receptor beta chains drawn from one sample of a study of cytomegalovirus exposure and HLA in healthy donors. Produced via immunoSEQ multiplex PCR; TCRdb's table is partial and in-frame only. The sample has roughly 130,000 clones, 76% seen once. Material: PBMCs. These receptors came from a man aged 35 to 55 in good health and CMV-seronegative. Each CDR3 is given with its conserved first and last residue. A D gene is named only where the DNA matches it firmly. Part of the rows lack a size; the others show once, few, many or a class for expanded clones.

d_call,v_call,clone_size,j_call,cdr3_nt,cdr3_aa
.,TRBV7-2,few,TRBJ2-7,TGTGCCAGCACCGATAGCACCTGGGAGCAGTACTTC,CASTDSTWEQYF
TRBD1,TRBV9,.,TRBJ2-7,TGTGCCAGCAGCGACCCGGGACAGGGCTACGAGCAGTACTTC,CASSDPGQGYEQYF
.,TRBV6-5,.,TRBJ2-7,TGTGCCAGCAGTTACGGGGCCCCTGGGGTATACGAGCAGTACTTC,CASSYGAPGVYEQYF
.,TRBV7-9,few,TRBJ2-3,TGTGCCAGCCTAGACTCCTCGAGCACAGATACGCAGTATTTT,CASLDSSSTDTQYF
.,TRBV30,.,TRBJ1-2,TGTGCCTGGAGTGTGGGGGGGACCGACACCTTC,CAWSVGGTDTF
TRBD2,TRBV11-2,.,TRBJ2-1,TGTGCCAGCAGGCCTAGCGGGACCGCCTACAATGAGCAGTTCTTC,CASRPSGTAYNEQFF
.,TRBV6-5,few,TRBJ2-5,TGTGCCAGCAGTTACTCGGACTACCAAGAGACCCAGTACTTC,CASSYSDYQETQYF
TRBD2,TRBV4-3,.,TRBJ2-1,TGCGCCAGCAGCCCGCGACCTGGACGGGGGGTTAACAATGAGCAGTTCTTC,CASSPRPGRGVNNEQFF
TRBD1,TRBV19,.,TRBJ1-4,TGTGCCAGTAGTATAGATTCGACAGGGGGCGGTCATGAAAAACTGTTTTTT,CASSIDSTGGGHEKLFF
TRBD1,TRBV4-3,.,TRBJ2-1,TGCGCCAGCAGCCAAGAAGATTGGACAGGGAGCTCCTACAATGAGCAGTTCTTC,CASSQEDWTGSSYNEQFF
TRBD1,TRBV13,few,TRBJ2-3,TGTGCCAGCAGCTTAGGAGAGGGGGCGGGAGATACGCAGTATTTT,CASSLGEGAGDTQYF
TRBD2,TRBV9,.,TRBJ2-1,TGTGCCAGCACCCCAGACTGGACTAGCGTTTACAATGAGCAGTTCTTC,CASTPDWTSVYNEQFF
.,TRBV7-9,.,TRBJ2-5,TGTGCCAGCAGCTTAGCTCTAGAATTACAAGAGACCCAGTACTTC,CASSLALELQETQYF
TRBD1,TRBV19,few,TRBJ1-1,TGTGCCAGTAGTATCGCGGGACAGCACACTGAAGCTTTCTTT,CASSIAGQHTEAFF
.,TRBV18,.,TRBJ2-6,TGTGCCAGCTCACCAATGGACAGCGACTCTGGGGCCAACGTCCTGACTTTC,CASSPMDSDSGANVLTF
.,TRBV2,.,TRBJ2-2,TGTGCCAGCAGGCCTCTATACACCGGGGAGCTGTTTTTT,CASRPLYTGELFF
.,TRBV9,.,TRBJ1-5,TGTGCCAGCAGCGTAGATGCCTGGGCCGAAAGGCCCCAGCATTTT,CASSVDAWAERPQHF
TRBD1,TRBV30,.,TRBJ2-5,TGTGCCTGGAGTGTACAGGGGGGTGAGACCCAGTACTTC,CAWSVQGGETQYF
.,TRBV9,.,TRBJ2-3,TGTGCCAGCAGCCCCAGTCCGGTCCAGCGGAGGATCACAGATACGCAGTATTTT,CASSPSPVQRRITDTQYF
TRBD2,TRBV10-3,.,TRBJ2-7,TGTGCCATCACGGGGGGGCTATCGTTTGAGCAGTACTTC,CAITGGLSFEQYF
TRBD2,TRBV7-3,.,TRBJ2-2,TGTGCCAGCACTGGCGGGGGGGCCGGGGAGCTGTTTTTT,CASTGGGAGELFF
TRBD2,TRBV7-6,.,TRBJ2-2,TGTGCCAGCAGCCCGCTGGCTAGCGGGGGGGCCGGGGAGCTGTTTTTT,CASSPLASGGAGELFF
.,TRBV7-8,.,TRBJ2-1,TGTGCCAGCAGCCCCAATTACAATGAGCAGTTCTTC,CASSPNYNEQFF
.,TRBV30,.,TRBJ2-3,TGTGCCTGGATATTGGGCTGGACTCAGTCTTTT,CAWILGWTQSF
.,TRBV4-1,.,TRBJ2-2,TGCGCCAGCAGCCAAGATACCAGGGTAGGCTCGAACACCGGGGAGCTGTTTTTT,CASSQDTRVGSNTGELFF
TRBD2,TRBV10-3,few,TRBJ2-7,TGTGCCACCTTGGGACTAGCGGGGGACTACGAGCAGTACTTC,CATLGLAGDYEQYF
TRBD2,TRBV7-9,.,TRBJ2-7,TGTGCCAGCAGCTTAGGTCGGGACTATAACTACGAGCAGTACTTC,CASSLGRDYNYEQYF
.,TRBV19,.,TRBJ2-2,TGTGCCAGTAGTATAGTGCGGGCGGTCACCGGGGAGCTGTTTTTT,CASSIVRAVTGELFF
TRBD1,TRBV7-9,.,TRBJ2-5,TGTGCCAGCAGCCGAACTACAGGGGCCAGGGAGACCCAGTACTTC,CASSRTTGARETQYF
.,TRBV25-1,.,TRBJ1-2,TGTGCCAGCAGTGACTCGGGGTTGCACTATGGCTACACCTTC,CASSDSGLHYGYTF
TRBD1,TRBV28,.,TRBJ2-7,TGTGCCAGCAGCGAACCCCAGGGGGCATTCTACGAGCAGTACTTC,CASSEPQGAFYEQYF
TRBD1,TRBV7-9,.,TRBJ2-3,TGTGCCAGCAGCTCAAACAGGGGCCCTAGCACAGATACGCAGTATTTT,CASSSNRGPSTDTQYF
TRBD2,TRBV19,once,TRBJ2-2,TGTGCCAGTATCAGGGGGGCGGGAGGGGACACCGGGGAGCTGTTTTTT,CASIRGAGGDTGELFF
.,TRBV15,few,TRBJ1-2,TGTGCCACCAGCAGAGACCGGGGGTTTGGCTACACCTTC,CATSRDRGFGYTF
.,TRBV5-4,.,TRBJ2-7,TGTGCCAGCAGCTTGGCGGGGTTTTCAAGCGAGCAGTACTTC,CASSLAGFSSEQYF
.,TRBV6-6,.,TRBJ1-5,TGTGCCAGCAGTACCGCGAATCAGCCCCAGCATTTT,CASSTANQPQHF
TRBD2,TRBV4-3,.,TRBJ2-2,TGCGCCAGCAGCCCACTGTCGGGGGGGGGTAACACCGGGGAGCTGTTTTTT,CASSPLSGGGNTGELFF
TRBD1,TRBV4-1,.,TRBJ2-7,TGCGCCAGCAGCCAAGTTTGGGACAGTCGGACCTACGAGCAGTACTTC,CASSQVWDSRTYEQYF
.,TRBV10-3,.,TRBJ2-6,TGTGCCATCAGTGATCGGACAGACCCACGGGCTGGGGCCAACGTCCTGACTTTC,CAISDRTDPRAGANVLTF
.,TRBV7-8,.,TRBJ2-7,TGTGCCAGCAGCCCAACCGGGGGGGACAGGGTGTACGAGCAGTACTTC,CASSPTGGDRVYEQYF
.,TRBV7-9,.,TRBJ2-1,TGTGCCTTCCCACCCCACAGGGACCACAATGAGCAGTTCTTC,CAFPPHRDHNEQFF
TRBD1,TRBV30,.,TRBJ1-6,TGTGCCTGGAGTCGGGACAGTCTCAATTCACCCCTCCACTTT,CAWSRDSLNSPLHF
TRBD1,TRBV6-4,.,TRBJ2-6,TGTGCCAGCAGCCCGGGACAGACAACCTCTGGGGCCAACGTCCTGACTTTC,CASSPGQTTSGANVLTF
TRBD2,TRBV19,.,TRBJ2-5,TGTGCCAGTAGTATGAGGGCTAGCGGGAGCTCCGAGACCCAGTACTTC,CASSMRASGSSETQYF
.,TRBV28,.,TRBJ1-5,TGTGCCAGCAGTTTATTGAACCGGAATCAGCCCCAGCATTTT,CASSLLNRNQPQHF